This T cell receptor (beta chain) is from a study of Tregs in tolerant kidney transplant recipients. General study findings and limits: Expanding Tregs on activated donor B cells appeared to best identify donor-specific TCRbeta clones.

V shed 7 bases and J 8 bases; nucleotides not matched to a gene: 11. From germline, CDR1 is SQVTM and CDR2 ANQGSEA. CDR3 length equals 13 residues. Here immunoSEQ multiplex PCR was the method, and the copy in TCRdb shows in-frame clones only, minus some. The sample has tens of thousands of clones; roughly 89% are singletons. As regards this clone: Its matching antigen is unknown.

V and J are TRBV29-1 and TRBJ1-5; 7 nucleotides match TRBD1. The TCR sequence derives from a human donor who received a combined kidney and bone marrow transplant. The sample was CD4+ T cells from blood, taken before the transplant. As DNA, the CDR3 is TGCAGCGATTGGACAGGAGAGTTGGAGCCCCAGCATTTT. Translated: CSDWTGELEPQHF.